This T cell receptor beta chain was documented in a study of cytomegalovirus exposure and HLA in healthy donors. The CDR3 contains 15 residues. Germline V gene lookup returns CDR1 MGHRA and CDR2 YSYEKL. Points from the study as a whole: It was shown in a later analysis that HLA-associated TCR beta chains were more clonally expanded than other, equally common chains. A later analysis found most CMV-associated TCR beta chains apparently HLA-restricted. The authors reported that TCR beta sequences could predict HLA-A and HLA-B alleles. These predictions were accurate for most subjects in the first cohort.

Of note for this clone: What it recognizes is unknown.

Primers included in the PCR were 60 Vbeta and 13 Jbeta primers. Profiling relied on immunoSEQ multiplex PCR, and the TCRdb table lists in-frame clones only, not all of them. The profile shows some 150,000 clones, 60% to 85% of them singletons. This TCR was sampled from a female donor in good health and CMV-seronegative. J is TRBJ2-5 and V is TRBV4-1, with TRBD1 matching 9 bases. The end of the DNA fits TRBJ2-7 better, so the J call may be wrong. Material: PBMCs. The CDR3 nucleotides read TGCGCCAGCAGCCAAGAATGGGACAGGGACTACGAGCAGTACTTC. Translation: CASSQEWDRDYEQYF.